Below, 10 T cell receptor beta chains from the same sample are listed, as sequenced in a study of blood T cell repertoires in COVID-19. Sequenced by immunoSEQ multiplex PCR; TCRdb stores in-frame clones only, minus some. The table has 62,000 or so clones, about 87% seen once. The sample consisted of peripheral blood. These receptor sequences come from a human donor in a cohort sampled during active COVID-19.

V is TRBV6-5 and J is TRBJ1-5, with TRBD1 identical over 7 bases. This CDR3 is 12 amino acids long. Per the germline V gene, CDR1 is MNHEY and CDR2 is SVGAGI. V lost 5 bases to trimming and J lost 7 bases; unmatched junction nucleotides: 2. CDR3 loop: CASSIQGQPQHF. The CDR3 DNA follows: TGTGCCAGCAGTATACAGGGGCAGCCCCAGCATTTT.

The sample holds one count of this clone. This chain joins TRBV18 and TRBJ2-7; tentative D call: TRBD1 (5 bases). V was shortened by 3 bases and J by 1 base, with 13 bases between the two germline ends. Germline V CDR1 and CDR2: KGHSH, LQKENI. The CDR3 loop spans 15 amino acids. The DNA for the CDR3 is TGTGCCAGCTCACCCGGCCAGGGTGGATCCTACGAGCAGTACTTC. Its translation: CASSPGQGGSYEQYF.

The V gene is TRBV18, the J gene TRBJ1-1, with 9 bases lining up with TRBD1. The CDR3 spans 15 residues. V shed 4 bases, J shed 5 bases, and the junction held 8 bases outside the gene matches. Germline V CDR1 and CDR2: KGHSH, LQKENI. CDR3 region: CASSLKQGAGTEAFF. The CDR3 DNA sequence: TGTGCCAGCTCACTTAAACAGGGGGCGGGGACTGAAGCTTTCTTT.

The gene calls are TRBV9 and TRBJ1-6; unclear D gene. The CDR3 loop spans 14 amino acids. Germline CDR1 is SGDLS and CDR2 is YYNGEE. Trimming took 3 bases from V and 4 from J, leaving 8 bases between them. CDR3 sequence: CASSEPGYNSPLHF. The DNA for the CDR3 is TGTGCCAGCAGCGAGCCGGGGTATAATTCACCCCTCCACTTT.

This clone was found once. V is TRBV7-6 and J is TRBJ2-5, with TRBD2 matching 9 bases. Germline V gene data show CDR1 as SGHVS and CDR2 as FNYEAQ. The CDR3 is made up of 13 amino acids. The V gene end was trimmed by 8 bases and the J gene end by 5 bases; junction bases not matched to a gene: 6. The CDR3 nucleotides are TGTGCCAGCGCGGGAGGGCTCGGGGAGACCCAGTACTTC. This codes for CASAGGLGETQYF.

V gene TRBV27 combines with J gene TRBJ2-3; possible D gene TRBD1, 6 bases. CDR1 is MNHEY and CDR2 is SMNVEV in the germline V gene (reference sequence). Trimming left V 3 bases short and J 2 bases short, with 15 bases between. The CDR3 sequence is 16 residues long. CDR3 sequence: CASSFNGRGYTDTQYF. The CDR3 DNA reads as TGTGCCAGCAGTTTTAACGGCAGGGGTTACACAGATACGCAGTATTTT.

V gene TRBV28 combines with J gene TRBJ1-4; 10 positions match TRBD1. This CDR3 comprises 15 residues. Per the germline V gene, CDR1 is MDHEN and CDR2 is SYDVKM. V was pared by 5 bases and J by 6 bases, with 6 bases of the junction left unmatched. CDR3 residues: CASSPAGTGDEKLFF. CDR3 bases: TGTGCCAGCAGTCCAGCCGGGACAGGGGATGAAAAACTGTTTTTT.

This clone showed up just a few times. V is TRBV10-1 and J is TRBJ2-2; no reliable D call. Germline V gives CDR1 WNHNN, CDR2 SYGVQD (reference sequence). The CDR3 length is 13 residues. The V end was cut by 8 bases, the J end by 4 bases, with 11 bases between. The CDR3 here is CASQASGTGELFF. In nucleotides, the CDR3 is TGCGCCAGCCAGGCGTCAGGCACCGGGGAGCTGTTTTTT.

The chain has TRBV28 and TRBJ2-3; 7 nucleotides align to TRBD1. The junction had 9 bases not matched to a gene; V was cut back by 0 bases and J by 0 bases. Germline assignment: CDR1 MDHEN and CDR2 SYDVKM. This CDR3 is built from 18 residues. CDR3 bases: TGTGCCAGCAGTTTATGGGTGGGACAGCAGTTTAGCACAGATACGCAGTATTTT. Protein sequence: CASSLWVGQQFSTDTQYF.

CDR3 residues: CASSVQISYGYTF. CDR3 coding DNA: TGTGCCAGCAGTGTTCAGATATCCTATGGCTACACCTTC. V gene TRBV5-6 combines with J gene TRBJ1-2, with D hard to call. This CDR3 is built from 13 residues. The germline gives CDR1 SGHDT, CDR2 YYEEEE. Trimming removed 5 bases from V and 4 bases from J, with 12 bases in between.